A single sample gave rise to the 13 T cell receptor beta chains below, sequenced in a study of long-term antiretroviral therapy in people with HIV. Running of the v3.0 immunoSEQ assay took place at survey level. The protocol was immunoSEQ multiplex PCR, while the TCRdb copy is restricted to in-frame clones and leaves out a portion. The repertoire includes fewer than 30,000 clones, roughly four fifths of them detected once, and 5.6% sits in the top ten. Sequencing used unsorted PBMCs, obtained 0.7 years before starting antiretroviral therapy. The receptors here all came from a man aged 25-40 years with HIV.

The rearrangement uses TRBV7-3 and TRBJ2-7; the match to TRBD1 covers 8 bases. Germline CDR1 reads SGHTA; CDR2 reads FQGTGA. The trim removed 5 bases at V and 4 bases at J, leaving 7 bases unmatched. The CDR3 sequence is 14 residues long. CDR3 residues: CASSPPTGDYEQYF. CDR3 sequence (DNA): TGTGCCAGCAGCCCGCCGACAGGGGATTACGAGCAGTACTTC. The full variable domain, its missing parts supplied by reference TRBV7-3 and TRBJ2-7, is GAGVSQTPSNKVTEKGKYVELRCDPISGHTALYWYRQSLGQGPEFLIYFQGTGAADDSGLPNDRFFAVRPEGSVSTLKIQRTERGDSAVYLCASSPPTGDYEQYFGPGTRLTVT.

The chain couples TRBV18 to TRBJ1-5; 10 nucleotides line up with TRBD1. The trim removed 6 bases at V and 3 bases at J, leaving 17 bases unmatched. Germline V lookup: CDR1 KGHSH, CDR2 LQKENI. This CDR3 contains 19 residues. DNA for the CDR3: TGTGCCAGCTCTCGGTACCAAGGGACAGGGGCAAATCCCAATCAGCCCCAGCATTTT. Translated, it gives CASSRYQGTGANPNQPQHF.

V is TRBV5-1 and J is TRBJ2-1; 11 bases align to TRBD2. There are 16 residues in the CDR3. J lost 4 bases, V lost 3 bases, and 6 bases had no gene match. Germline CDR1 SGHRS, CDR2 YFSETQ. The CDR3 spells CASSWTASGGYNEQFF. CDR3 in DNA: TGCGCCAGCAGCTGGACCGCTAGCGGGGGGTACAATGAGCAGTTCTTC. Supplemented by reference TRBV5-1 and TRBJ2-1, the full variable domain reads KAGVTQTPRYLIKTRGQQVTLSCSPISGHRSVSWYQQTPGQGLQFLFEYFSETQRNKGNFPGRFSGRQFSNSRSEMNVSTLELGDSALYLCASSWTASGGYNEQFFGPGTRLTVL.

The chain employs TRBV7-2 and TRBJ2-7; tentative D call: TRBD1 (6 bases). V was cut by 5 bases and J by 2 bases, with 16 bases left in between. The germline gives CDR1 SGHTA, CDR2 FQGNSA. This CDR3 contains 15 residues. DNA of the CDR3: TGTGCCAGCAGCACCACAGGGTGGGAACCCTACGAGCAGTACTTC. Translating it yields CASSTTGWEPYEQYF.

V gene TRBV7-9 combines with J gene TRBJ1-1, with 9 nucleotides matching TRBD1. V lost 3 bases and J lost 10; bases outside the gene matches: 18. The CDR3 sequence is 17 residues long. In germline, CDR1 is SEHNR, CDR2 FQNEAQ (reference sequence). The CDR3 region has the DNA TGTGCCAGCAGCTTGGGCCCCAACCGGGACAGGGATGTTTTAGCTTTCTTT. Translating it yields CASSLGPNRDRDVLAFF. Combining the CDR3 with reference TRBV7-9 and TRBJ1-1 gives the whole variable domain DTGVSQNPRHKITKRGQNVTFRCDPISEHNRLYWYRQTLGQGPEFLTYFQNEAQLEKSRLLSDRFSAERPKGSFSTLEIQRTEQGDSAMYLCASSLGPNRDRDVLAFFGQGTRLTVV.

This clone has a single count. The V gene is TRBV15, the J gene TRBJ2-7, with D unclear. The CDR3 contains 13 residues. The ends were cut back, 0 bases at V and 4 bases at J, with 7 bases in the middle. Germline CDR1 reads LNHNV; CDR2 reads YYDKDF (reference sequence). The DNA of the CDR3 is TGTGCCACCAGCAGAGATTTGGGGTACGAGCAGTACTTC. As protein: CATSRDLGYEQYF.

J is TRBJ2-7 and V is TRBV7-8; D gene ambiguous. The germline V gene has CDR1 SGHVS and CDR2 FQNEAQ. The length of the CDR3 is 13 residues. Trimming removed 4 bases from V and 0 bases from J, with 7 bases in between. CDR3 DNA sequence: TGTGCCAGCAGCTCCGGGTCCTCCTACGAGCAGTACTTC. Protein product: CASSSGSSYEQYF.

In its sample, this clone is medium-sized. This chain links TRBV28 with TRBJ2-3; 12 positions match TRBD2. This CDR3 has 14 amino acids. CDR1 MDHEN and CDR2 SYDVKM come from the germline V gene. After removal of 9 bases from V and 9 bases from J, the junction contained 10 bases not matched to a gene. CDR3 sequence reads: CASSSGRAPRTQYF. The CDR3 bases are TGTGCCAGTTCTAGCGGGAGGGCCCCTAGGACGCAGTATTTT.

This chain uses TRBV28 with TRBJ1-6; tentatively, D is TRBD1 (5 bases). The CDR3 totals 15 residues. CDR1 is MDHEN, CDR2 SYDVKM, per germline. V was trimmed by 5 bases and J by 5 bases, leaving 13 bases between them. Written as DNA, the CDR3 is TGTGCCAGCAGTCCAGGGCCGGTTGATAATTCACCCCTCCACTTT. As protein: CASSPGPVDNSPLHF.

This chain joins TRBV29-1 and TRBJ2-2, with D hard to call. V was trimmed by 1 base and J by 1 base, leaving 4 bases between them. The CDR3 is 13 residues long. Germline V CDR1 and CDR2: SQVTM, ANQGSEA. CDR3 sequence reads: CSVEVMNTGELFF. In nucleotides, the CDR3 is TGCAGCGTTGAAGTTATGAACACCGGGGAGCTGTTTTTT.

This sequence joins TRBV28 and TRBJ1-5; D is uncertain. This CDR3 region has 13 residues. V was trimmed by 1 base and J by 5 bases, leaving 6 bases between them. Germline CDR1 MDHEN, CDR2 SYDVKM. Written as DNA, the CDR3 is TGTGCCAGCAGTTTATTTCCAGATCAGCCCCAGCATTTT. Translated, it gives CASSLFPDQPQHF.

This chain connects TRBV19 to TRBJ2-7; 7 bases agree with TRBD1. The CDR3 contains 15 residues. V lost 4 bases, J lost 3 bases, and 9 bases stayed unmatched. Germline CDR1 is LNHDA and CDR2 is SQIVND (reference sequence). CDR3: CASSTRDSFNYEQYF. DNA of the CDR3: TGTGCCAGTAGTACCCGGGACAGCTTTAACTACGAGCAGTACTTC.

This chain links TRBV19 with TRBJ2-2, with D perhaps TRBD1 (6 bases). CDR1 and CDR2 (germline): LNHDA, SQIVND (reference sequence). Between the trimmed V and J ends, which lost 5 bases and 0 bases, there was a span of 7 bases. The CDR3 loop spans 14 amino acids. Here the CDR3 DNA reads TGTGCCAGTAGTGGACAGACGAACACCGGGGAGCTGTTTTTT. Residues: CASSGQTNTGELFF. Variable domain in full (rest from reference TRBV19 and TRBJ2-2): DGGITQSPKYLFRKEGQNVTLSCEQNLNHDAMYWYRQDPGQGLRLIYYSQIVNDFQKGDIAEGYSVSREKKESFPLTVTSAQKNPTAFYLCASSGQTNTGELFFGEGSRLTVL.